These 11 T cell receptor beta chains share one sample of origin, sequenced in a study of T cells in localized non-small cell lung cancer. Using immunoSEQ multiplex PCR, the repertoire was profiled, and TCRdb retains in-frame clones only, with some absent. Here the sample spans about 59,000 clones, around nine tenths being singletons. The starting material was peripheral blood, obtained before any cancer treatment. These receptors were taken from a man aged 40 to 70 with stage I squamous cell lung carcinoma.

The chain links TRBV14 to TRBJ2-7, with 9 bases matching TRBD1. Trimming removed 6 bases from V and 2 bases from J; junction bases left unmatched: 5. Germline V gives CDR1 SGHDN, CDR2 FVKESK. The CDR3 contains 14 residues. CDR3 in amino acids: CASSRTGEPYEQYF. CDR3 in DNA: TGTGCCAGCAGTCGGACAGGGGAACCCTACGAGCAGTACTTC.

V is TRBV28 and J is TRBJ1-3; D call uncertain. The CDR3 totals 16 residues. Germline V gene sequence: CDR1 MDHEN, CDR2 SYDVKM. V dropped 8 bases and J dropped 0 bases, with 17 bases sitting between them. In DNA, the CDR3 is TGTGCCAGCCTGGAGGAGCAGAGCCTCTCTGGAAACACCATATATTTT. Protein sequence: CASLEEQSLSGNTIYF.

The chain couples TRBV7-2 to TRBJ2-5; D ambiguous. The J call is in doubt because the DNA end fits TRBJ2-7 better. The germline CDR1 and CDR2 sequences are SGHTA and FQGNSA. CDR3 length: 14 amino acids. The CDR3 loop reads CASSFTTRTYEQYF. The CDR3 nucleotides read TGTGCCAGCAGCTTTACGACAAGAACCTACGAGCAGTACTTC.

This clone was detected a few times. As DNA, the CDR3 is TGTGCCAGCAGCTTGGGACTGATCAATCAGCCCCAGCATTTT. Its translation: CASSLGLINQPQHF. The chain has TRBV5-6 and TRBJ1-5; D is ambiguous. The length of the CDR3 is 14 residues. V was clipped by 0 bases and J by 3 bases, with 7 bases between them. The V gene's germline CDR1 is SGHDT and CDR2 YYEEEE.

The V and J genes are TRBV18 and TRBJ1-4; D gene ambiguous. Trimming left V 3 bases short and J 8 bases short, with 10 bases between. CDR1 KGHSH and CDR2 LQKENI come from the germline V gene. The CDR3 runs to 13 residues. CDR3 residues: CASSPVLGEKLFF. CDR3 nucleotides: TGTGCCAGCTCACCGGTACTGGGCGAAAAACTGTTTTTT. Using reference TRBV18 and TRBJ1-4 for the parts outside the CDR3, the full variable domain is NAGVMQNPRHLVRRRGQEARLRCSPMKGHSHVYWYRQLPEEGLKFMVYLQKENIIDESGMPKERFSAEFPKEGPSILRIQQVVRGDSAAYFCASSPVLGEKLFFGSGTQLSVL.

J is TRBJ2-5 and V is TRBV6-5; the D call may be TRBD1 or TRBD2 (5 bases each). The last part of the DNA fits TRBJ2-7 better; the J call may be wrong. The CDR3 contains 15 residues. The germline V gene has CDR1 MNHEY and CDR2 SVGAGI. CDR3 nucleotide sequence: TGTGCCAGCAGCGCTGGCTGGGACGACTCCTACGAGCAGTACTTC. Protein: CASSAGWDDSYEQYF.

V gene TRBV4-1 combines with J gene TRBJ1-1; 9 bases fit TRBD1. The germline V gene has CDR1 MGHRA and CDR2 YSYEKL. The length of the CDR3 is 17 residues. Trimming took 3 bases from V and 3 from J; bases not matched to a gene: 11. The CDR3 reads CASSHLPGQGWDTEAFF. In DNA form, the CDR3 reads TGCGCCAGCAGCCATCTACCGGGACAGGGTTGGGACACTGAAGCTTTCTTT.

A remark on this clone: Other DNA sequences from this sample encode an identical CDR3 as well. This chain connects TRBV7-3 to TRBJ2-3; D possibly corresponds to TRBD2 (5 bases). The CDR3 has 15 amino acids. The germline V gene has CDR1 SGHTA and CDR2 FQGTGA. V was cut by 1 base and J by 0 bases, with 8 bases left in between. The CDR3 DNA reads as TGTGCCAGCAGCTTAAACGAGGGAAGCACAGATACGCAGTATTTT. Protein product: CASSLNEGSTDTQYF.

This chain joins TRBV29-1 and TRBJ1-4; 11 nucleotides agree with TRBD1. V was clipped by 7 bases and J by 7 bases; unmatched bases: 8. The CDR3 sequence is 14 residues long. Germline CDR1 reads SQVTM; CDR2 reads ANQGSEA. The CDR3 DNA reads TGCAGCGCTATGACCGGGACAGGGGGTGAAAAACTGTTTTTT. Its translation is CSAMTGTGGEKLFF.

This clone has just one count. As DNA, the CDR3 is TGCAGCGTGGTTTCGGGGAGTTGGACTGAAGCTTTCTTT. Translation gives CSVVSGSWTEAFF. This rearrangement joins TRBV29-1 to TRBJ1-1; D is unresolved. CDR1 is SQVTM and CDR2 is ANQGSEA in the germline V gene. This CDR3 spans 13 amino acids. Trimming pared 6 bases from V and 5 bases from J, leaving 16 bases between.

This chain links TRBV18 with TRBJ2-3; 9 nucleotides agree with TRBD2. Germline CDR1 KGHSH, CDR2 LQKENI. V was pared by 5 bases and J by 2 bases, with 8 bases of the junction left unmatched. The CDR3 covers 16 residues. CDR3 protein: CASSRLAANPTDTQYF. CDR3 coding DNA: TGTGCCAGCTCAAGACTAGCGGCAAACCCCACAGATACGCAGTATTTT.